This TCR beta chain derives from a study of shared clonotypes between healthy human individuals. The study, taken as a whole, reports: Estimated clonotype richness was generally higher in naive than memory subsets. A reduction in generation probabilities was seen for non-shared clonotypes relative to those shared by all four donors.

A remark on this clone: Its antigen is as yet unknown.

Trimming stripped 5 bases from V and 2 bases from J, with 11 bases between. The CDR3 loop spans 14 amino acids. Germline V CDR1 and CDR2: SGHAT, FQNNGV. The deep-level immunoSEQ assay was used. Produced via immunoSEQ multiplex PCR; TCRdb's table is partial and in-frame only. The sample contains over a million clones, roughly 98.5% of which appear only once. This TCR derives from a man aged 25-45 years in good health. The sample was naive CD4+ T cells sorted from blood. The sample's subset: CD45RA+ positively selected. The chain is built from TRBV11-2 and TRBJ2-3; D is possibly TRBD2 (5 bases). In nucleotides, the CDR3 is TGTGCCAGCAGCCCCGGGATAATCACAGATACGCAGTATTTT. Amino acid sequence: CASSPGIITDTQYF.